These T cell receptor beta chains were read from a single sample in a study of vaccination and CD4 T cells after COVID-19. One entry per CDR3 protein results from TCRdb running MiXCR on the PCR reads. The sample lists about 25,000 distinct CDR3 sequences, 30% occurring once. Antigens for these TCRs are unknown. The sample in question was CD4+ T cells from blood, cultured in vitro, obtained about 7 months after SARS-CoV-2 vaccination. Receptor source: a human donor who had recovered from COVID-19. The CDR3 runs from the conserved cysteine through the conserved F or W. A D gene is named only where the DNA matches it firmly. Rows give clone size only sometimes, using once, few, many, or a class for an expanded clone.

clone_size: .; d_call: .; j_call: TRBJ2-7; v_call: TRBV10-3; cdr3_nt: TGTGCCATCAGTGAACAGGGCTCCGGTGACGAGCAGTACTTC; cdr3_aa: CAISEQGSGDEQYF
clone_size: few; d_call: .; j_call: TRBJ2-7; v_call: TRBV27; cdr3_nt: TGTGCCAGCAGTTTACGGGGGTATCACGAGCAGTACTTC; cdr3_aa: CASSLRGYHEQYF
clone_size: .; d_call: .; j_call: TRBJ1-5; v_call: TRBV27; cdr3_nt: TGTGCCAGCAGTCCGGGATTGGGTGGAAATCAGCCCCAGCATTTT; cdr3_aa: CASSPGLGGNQPQHF
clone_size: .; d_call: TRBD1; j_call: TRBJ1-5; v_call: TRBV6-2/TRBV6-3; cdr3_nt: TGTGCCAGCGCCGGGACAGTCAATCAGCCCCAGCATTTT; cdr3_aa: CASAGTVNQPQHF
clone_size: few; d_call: .; j_call: TRBJ2-7; v_call: TRBV28; cdr3_nt: TGTGCCAGCGAAACAAGGGGGTATTATCCCTACGAGCAGTACTTC; cdr3_aa: CASETRGYYPYEQYF
clone_size: few; d_call: .; j_call: TRBJ2-7; v_call: TRBV7-9; cdr3_nt: TGTGCCGGCGGCCGGGAAGCTGTCTACGAGCAGTACTTC; cdr3_aa: CAGGREAVYEQYF
clone_size: .; d_call: TRBD2; j_call: TRBJ2-7; v_call: TRBV20-1; cdr3_nt: TGCAGTGCTCCTAAAGCGGGAGTAGGCTACGAGCAGTACTTC; cdr3_aa: CSAPKAGVGYEQYF
clone_size: .; d_call: .; j_call: TRBJ2-2; v_call: TRBV20-1; cdr3_nt: TGCAGTGCTAGAGATTGGGACACCGGGGAGCTGTTTTTT; cdr3_aa: CSARDWDTGELFF
clone_size: .; d_call: TRBD1; j_call: TRBJ1-1; v_call: TRBV19; cdr3_nt: TGTGCCAGTAGTATTAGAGGGGGCGGTGACACTGAAGCTTTCTTT; cdr3_aa: CASSIRGGGDTEAFF
clone_size: few; d_call: .; j_call: TRBJ2-5; v_call: TRBV7-3; cdr3_nt: TGTGCCAGCAGCTTACTACCGAGAGACTTTCAAGAGACCCAGTACTTC; cdr3_aa: CASSLLPRDFQETQYF
clone_size: .; d_call: .; j_call: TRBJ2-7; v_call: TRBV6-5; cdr3_nt: TGTGCCAGCAGTTATTCGTGGGGCGAATACGAGCAGTACTTC; cdr3_aa: CASSYSWGEYEQYF
clone_size: .; d_call: TRBD2; j_call: TRBJ2-3; v_call: TRBV20-1; cdr3_nt: TGCAGTGCTAGACCTCACCGACTAGCGGGAGGGCCGCCACACACAGATACGCAGTATTTT; cdr3_aa: CSARPHRLAGGPPHTDTQYF
clone_size: .; d_call: .; j_call: TRBJ1-5; v_call: TRBV7-8; cdr3_nt: TGTGCCAGCAGCTCTACGGACGCCTATTATAGCAATCAGCCCCAGCATTTT; cdr3_aa: CASSSTDAYYSNQPQHF
clone_size: few; d_call: .; j_call: TRBJ2-7; v_call: TRBV5-4; cdr3_nt: TGTGCCAGCAGCTTGGAGTTGAGGGGCGAGCAGTACTTC; cdr3_aa: CASSLELRGEQYF
clone_size: few; d_call: .; j_call: TRBJ1-1; v_call: TRBV6-1; cdr3_nt: TGTGCCAGCAGTGAAGGTTCGGAAGGTATCACTGAAGCTTTCTTT; cdr3_aa: CASSEGSEGITEAFF
clone_size: medium-sized; d_call: TRBD1; j_call: TRBJ2-1; v_call: TRBV20-1; cdr3_nt: TGCAGTGCTACGGGGACAGGGGTAAATGAGCAGTTCTTC; cdr3_aa: CSATGTGVNEQFF
clone_size: few; d_call: TRBD1; j_call: TRBJ2-7; v_call: TRBV5-4; cdr3_nt: TGTGCCAGCAGCGGACGGACAGGGACCTACGAGCAGTACTTC; cdr3_aa: CASSGRTGTYEQYF
clone_size: .; d_call: TRBD2; j_call: TRBJ2-3; v_call: TRBV12-3/TRBV12-4; cdr3_nt: TGTGCCAGCAGCCTTAGCGGGACTAGCACAGATACGCAGTATTTT; cdr3_aa: CASSLSGTSTDTQYF
clone_size: few; d_call: TRBD2; j_call: TRBJ2-3; v_call: TRBV5-4; cdr3_nt: TGTGCCAGCAGCCCCCCCGGGGCGGGAGCAGATACGCAGTATTTT; cdr3_aa: CASSPPGAGADTQYF
clone_size: .; d_call: .; j_call: TRBJ2-7; v_call: TRBV20-1; cdr3_nt: TGCAGTGCTAGTCCTAGCGTACTTTTGTACGAGCAGTACTTC; cdr3_aa: CSASPSVLLYEQYF
clone_size: once; d_call: .; j_call: TRBJ2-1; v_call: TRBV7-9; cdr3_nt: TGTGCCAGCAGCCCCCCGAGTAAGGGCGGGCTCAGCTCCTACAATGAGCAGTTCTTC; cdr3_aa: CASSPPSKGGLSSYNEQFF
clone_size: .; d_call: TRBD2; j_call: TRBJ2-2; v_call: TRBV20-1; cdr3_nt: TGCAGTGCTCCGGGACTAGCGGGAGATGGTGGCGGGGAGCTGTTTTTT; cdr3_aa: CSAPGLAGDGGGELFF
clone_size: .; d_call: .; j_call: TRBJ1-2; v_call: TRBV12-3/TRBV12-4; cdr3_nt: TGTGCCAGCAGTTTCGAGGCAGACTATGGCTACACCTTC; cdr3_aa: CASSFEADYGYTF
clone_size: medium-sized; d_call: .; j_call: TRBJ2-5; v_call: TRBV6-1; cdr3_nt: TGTGCCAGCAGTGAACGGAGTGACGGTCGGGAGACCCAGTACTTC; cdr3_aa: CASSERSDGRETQYF
clone_size: .; d_call: TRBD2; j_call: TRBJ2-7; v_call: TRBV7-2; cdr3_nt: TGTGCCAGCAGCTTCTCTAGCGGGGGGTTCTACGAGCAGTACTTC; cdr3_aa: CASSFSSGGFYEQYF
clone_size: .; d_call: .; j_call: TRBJ2-5; v_call: TRBV7-9; cdr3_nt: TGTGCCAGCAGCTTAACGCTAGGCCAAGAGACCCAGTACTTC; cdr3_aa: CASSLTLGQETQYF
clone_size: few; d_call: .; j_call: TRBJ1-1; v_call: TRBV20-1; cdr3_nt: TGCAGTGCTAGAGAGGGCAACTCAGGGACTGAAGCTTTCTTT; cdr3_aa: CSAREGNSGTEAFF
clone_size: .; d_call: .; j_call: TRBJ2-4; v_call: TRBV7-2; cdr3_nt: TGTGCCAGCAGCTTAGCCAAAAACATTCAGTACTTC; cdr3_aa: CASSLAKNIQYF
clone_size: few; d_call: TRBD2; j_call: TRBJ2-5; v_call: TRBV27; cdr3_nt: TGTGCCAGCAGTTTAAGCGGGAGGGCCGCAGAGACCCAGTACTTC; cdr3_aa: CASSLSGRAAETQYF
clone_size: few; d_call: .; j_call: TRBJ2-1; v_call: TRBV7-2; cdr3_nt: TGTGCCAGCACCCCTGGCCGGGGGTTCAATGAGCAGTTCTTC; cdr3_aa: CASTPGRGFNEQFF
clone_size: few; d_call: .; j_call: TRBJ1-1; v_call: TRBV7-9; cdr3_nt: TGTGCCAGCAGCTCTAGAGTGGTGAGCGGGAACACTGAAGCTTTCTTT; cdr3_aa: CASSSRVVSGNTEAFF
clone_size: .; d_call: .; j_call: TRBJ2-5; v_call: TRBV5-1; cdr3_nt: TGCGCCAGCAGCTTGACGGAGAGGGGGGGGGAGACCCAGTACTTC; cdr3_aa: CASSLTERGGETQYF
clone_size: .; d_call: .; j_call: TRBJ1-2; v_call: TRBV2; cdr3_nt: TGTGCCAGCCTCCAGGTGGGGCCACCGGCCACCTTC; cdr3_aa: CASLQVGPPATF
clone_size: .; d_call: .; j_call: TRBJ2-7; v_call: TRBV21-1; cdr3_nt: TGTGCCAGCAGCAAAGAGCAGTGGGCGGACGAGCAGTACTTC; cdr3_aa: CASSKEQWADEQYF
clone_size: .; d_call: .; j_call: TRBJ2-2; v_call: TRBV7-3; cdr3_nt: TGTGCCAGCAGCTTAAGTCGGGGGGCTGGCACCGGGGAGCTGTTTTTT; cdr3_aa: CASSLSRGAGTGELFF
clone_size: few; d_call: .; j_call: TRBJ2-7; v_call: TRBV28; cdr3_nt: TGTGCCAGCAATTTCGGGGATACCGTCTACCTTGACGAGCAGTACTTC; cdr3_aa: CASNFGDTVYLDEQYF
clone_size: .; d_call: .; j_call: TRBJ1-5; v_call: TRBV6-1; cdr3_nt: TGTGCCAGCAGGCGGAGAGAGGGTCAGTCCCAGCATTTT; cdr3_aa: CASRRREGQSQHF
clone_size: .; d_call: .; j_call: TRBJ1-5; v_call: TRBV28; cdr3_nt: TGTGCCAGCAGTTTATACAGGTCCCGAGGTAGCAATCAACCCCAGCATTTT; cdr3_aa: CASSLYRSRGSNQPQHF
clone_size: once; d_call: .; j_call: TRBJ2-1; v_call: TRBV20-1; cdr3_nt: TGCAGTGCGCAGAATCGTGGAAGCTCCTACAATGAGCAGTTCTTC; cdr3_aa: CSAQNRGSSYNEQFF
clone_size: .; d_call: TRBD1; j_call: TRBJ1-2; v_call: TRBV7-3; cdr3_nt: TGTGCCAGCACCCTTTGGGGCCCCAGGGGGTCCTCCTTGACTTATGGCTACACCTTC; cdr3_aa: CASTLWGPRGSSLTYGYTF
clone_size: .; d_call: TRBD2; j_call: TRBJ2-1; v_call: TRBV20-1; cdr3_nt: TGCAGTGCTAGAGATCTTAGCGGGAGGGGCTCCTACAATGAGCAGTTCTTC; cdr3_aa: CSARDLSGRGSYNEQFF
clone_size: .; d_call: TRBD2; j_call: TRBJ2-3; v_call: TRBV28; cdr3_nt: TGTGCCAGCAGTTCACCCGGGACTAGCGGGGGTTCTAGCACAGATACGCAGTATTTT; cdr3_aa: CASSSPGTSGGSSTDTQYF
clone_size: medium-sized; d_call: TRBD1; j_call: TRBJ1-5; v_call: TRBV15; cdr3_nt: TGTGCCACCAGCGACCTCAGGGGACAGTCGAAGCCCCAGCATTTT; cdr3_aa: CATSDLRGQSKPQHF